This TCR beta chain was captured by sequencing in a study of blood T cells in healthy people across ages. This clonotype was found many times. Together with a sample-barcoded 5' primer, a J-beta primer mix was included in a second PCR lasting roughly 6 to 12 cycles. Via MiXCR, TCRdb re-called the 5' RACE reads, giving one row per CDR3 protein. The profile shows fewer than 750,000 distinct CDR3 sequences, under 55% of them singletons. Sequenced input: blood. This clonotype was sampled from a man older than 75 in good health.

The CDR3 DNA is TGTGCCAGCAGCACGGGACTAGCGGGGGGCAATGAGCAGTTCTTC. As protein: CASSTGLAGGNEQFF. The rearrangement links TRBV9 to TRBJ2-1, with TRBD2 matching over 15 bases. With 4 bases clipped from V and 6 bases from J, the junction kept 2 bases outside the gene matches. The CDR3 sequence is 15 residues long. From germline, CDR1 is SGDLS and CDR2 YYNGEE.